These 13 T cell receptor beta chains were all obtained from the same sample, sequenced in a study of T cells in Graves' hyperthyroidism and ophthalmopathy. The investigators amplified TCR beta CDR3 regions from RNA transcripts. Primed by the HTBI set, a first-round RT-PCR was run on the TCR CDR3. MiXCR, applied by TCRdb to the multiplex PCR reads, yields one record per CDR3 protein. The sample consists of more than 40,000 distinct CDR3 sequences, around half of them appearing once. The sample consisted of peripheral blood or thyroid tissue (not recorded which). The receptors were gathered from a woman between 50 and 59 years old with Graves' hyperthyroidism.

The chain joins TRBV11-3 to TRBJ2-7, with TRBD1 as a possible D gene (6 bases). Trimming took 4 bases from V and 3 from J, leaving 16 bases between them. Germline values: CDR1 SGHNT, CDR2 YENEEA. The CDR3 totals 15 residues. The CDR3 here is CASSSQGATRYEQYF. The CDR3 region has the DNA TGTGCCAGCAGCTCACAGGGTGCGACCCGCTACGAGCAGTACTTC.

In its sample, this clonotype was seen many times. This rearrangement joins TRBV2 to TRBJ1-2; 9 bases map to TRBD1. Germline V gene lookup returns CDR1 SNHLY and CDR2 FYNNEI. V lost 6 bases, J lost 0 bases, and 5 bases stayed unmatched. The CDR3 contains 15 residues. CDR3 sequence: CASRADRGANYGYTF. The CDR3 bases are TGTGCCAGCAGAGCGGACAGGGGAGCTAACTATGGCTACACCTTC.

V and J are TRBV19 and TRBJ1-1; tentatively, D is TRBD1 (5 bases). V dropped 9 bases and J dropped 4 bases, with 18 bases sitting between them. Germline-derived CDR1 and CDR2 are LNHDA and SQIVND (reference sequence). CDR3 length: 14 amino acids. The CDR3 DNA reads TGTGCCAGCAGCGAGGCTAGCGGGGGCACTGAAGCTTTCTTT. Translation: CASSEASGGTEAFF.

V is TRBV15 and J is TRBJ2-2; no reliable D call. This CDR3 region has 15 residues. V lost 5 bases and J 1 base, leaving 11 bases between the germline ends. The germline CDR1 and CDR2 sequences are LNHNV and YYDKDF (reference sequence). CDR3 bases: TGTGCCACCAGCGGGTGGAACAAGAACACCGGGGAGCTGTTTTTT. Encoded protein: CATSGWNKNTGELFF.

This clonotype has a count of ten or more. CDR3 residues: CASSLVGGTDTQYF. In DNA, the CDR3 is TGTGCCAGCAGCTTGGTCGGAGGCACAGATACGCAGTATTTT. This chain uses TRBV7-9 with TRBJ2-3; D remains ambiguous. Germline lookup yields CDR1 SEHNR and CDR2 FQNEAQ (reference sequence). The length of the CDR3 is 14 residues. Trimming took off 3 bases at V and 1 base at J, with 8 bases between the two ends.

The table lists this clonotype with many counts. This likely comes from a read error, as the CDR3 has no conserved phenylalanine or tryptophan at its end. This chain joins TRBV4-1 and TRBJ2-5; no clear D. The CDR3 length is 13 residues. The germline gives CDR1 MGHRA, CDR2 YSYEKL. The ends were cut back, 4 bases at V and 1 base at J, with 7 bases in the middle. CDR3 protein: CASSLSPQETQYS. As DNA, the CDR3 is TGCGCCAGCAGCCTCAGCCCCCAAGAGACCCAGTACTCC.

About this clonotype: No conserved phenylalanine or tryptophan ends this CDR3, so it is likely a read error. No DNA is shown, since the ends of the CDR3 on it are uncertain; the CDR3 is the one TCRdb lists. J is TRBJ2-7 and V is TRBV19; the table names TRBD2, a call not compared with the DNA. The CDR3 has 8 residues if both end residues are counted. CDR1 LNHDA and CDR2 SQIVND come from the germline V gene (reference sequence). This chain's CDR3 is CASSTLAG.

This clonotype appeared many times. The J gene is TRBJ1-1, the V gene TRBV6-6; D is possibly TRBD1 (6 bases). V gave up 7 bases and J gave up 5 bases, with 17 bases separating them. CDR1 is MNHNY, CDR2 SVGAGI, per germline (reference sequence). This CDR3 contains 14 residues. CDR3 nucleotides: TGTGCCAGCATTCCCGGGGGGGCAGAGACTGAAGCTTTCTTT. Translating it yields CASIPGGAETEAFF.

This sequence joins TRBV3-1 and TRBJ1-3, with D tentatively TRBD1 (5 bases). Looked up from germline, CDR1 is LGHDT and CDR2 is YNNKEL (reference sequence). Trimming pared 0 bases from V and 5 bases from J, leaving 14 bases between. The CDR3 has 16 residues. The CDR3 coding sequence is TGTGCCAGCAGCCAAGAGGGGAGGGGCAGCAGAAACACCATATATTTT. Translating it yields CASSQEGRGSRNTIYF.

This clonotype was counted once. The gene calls are TRBV4-3 and TRBJ2-1, with 14 bases identical to TRBD2. The V gene's germline CDR1 is LGHNA and CDR2 YSLEER. The CDR3 length is 17 residues. V trimming: 3 bases; J trimming: 7 bases; junction bases outside the gene matches: 8. CDR3 loop: CASSQNGGLAGVNEQFF. CDR3 in DNA: TGCGCCAGCAGCCAGAACGGGGGACTAGCGGGAGTGAATGAGCAGTTCTTC.

About this clonotype itself: At one end the junction does not follow the germline gene, possibly because of a read error. The chain couples TRBV29-1 to TRBJ2-2, with 10 bases that match TRBD1. Germline V lookup: CDR1 SQVTM, CDR2 ANQGSEA. This CDR3 comprises 15 residues. CDR3 amino acids: CSAGAGTGVTGELSW. CDR3 nucleotides: TGCAGCGCTGGAGCGGGGACAGGGGTTACCGGGGAGCTGTCTTGG.

CDR3 region: CSAGAGTGGAGTQYF. CDR3 DNA: TGCAGCGCTGGAGCGGGGACAGGGGGCGCGGGGACCCAGTACTTC. This chain connects TRBV29-1 to TRBJ2-5, with 12 bases fitting TRBD1. Germline trimming cut 7 bases from V and 7 bases from J; bases unmatched to any gene: 13. The CDR3 runs 15 residues. Germline V gives CDR1 SQVTM, CDR2 ANQGSEA.

This clonotype has only one observation. This chain uses TRBV7-8 with TRBJ2-5; 7 bases align to TRBD2. This CDR3 is 15 amino acids long. V was clipped by 1 base and J by 4 bases; unmatched bases: 6. The germline gives CDR1 SGHVS, CDR2 FQNEAQ. This chain's CDR3 is CASSLVSAGAETQYF. CDR3 in DNA: TGTGCCAGCAGCTTAGTGTCGGCGGGAGCAGAGACCCAGTACTTC. Variable domain in full (rest from reference TRBV7-8 and TRBJ2-5): GAGVSQSPRYKVAKRGQDVALRCDPISGHVSLFWYQQALGQGPEFLTYFQNEAQLDKSGLPSDRFFAERPEGSVSTLKIQRTQQEDSAVYLCASSLVSAGAETQYFGPGTRLLVL.